This TCR beta chain was retrieved from a study of blood T cell repertoires in COVID-19. Study context: There were acute and convalescent COVID-19 samples, and they came from the United States, Italy and Spain. The cDNA or gDNA used as material had been derived from T cells, B-cell-depleted T cells, or PBMCs.

How the authors handled the data: Researchers report that nucleated cell counts were estimated from reference gene primer amplification. Measured with immunoSEQ multiplex PCR; TCRdb has only the in-frame clones, and not every one. The V and J calls and clone size were taken over from that table, and D and trimming were inferred from the DNA. The table records about 230,000 clones, roughly 84% of them present only once. The sequenced sample was peripheral blood. The sequence came from a middle-aged man with active or convalescent COVID-19.

The CDR3 loop reads CSASGRDTEAFF. CDR3 DNA sequence: TGCAGTGCTAGTGGCAGGGACACTGAAGCTTTCTTT. V and J are TRBV20-1 and TRBJ1-1, with D perhaps matching TRBD1 (5 bases). CDR1 is DFQATT, CDR2 SNEGSKA, per germline (reference sequence). V was cut by 3 bases and J by 3 bases, with 8 bases left in between. This CDR3 spans 12 amino acids.